This T cell receptor (beta chain) was identified in a study of blood T cell repertoires in COVID-19. Study details: COVID-19 samples collected from the United States, Italy and Spain covered acute and convalescent phases. The analysed material was cDNA or gDNA that came from T cells, B-cell-depleted T cells, or PBMCs.

V lost 1 base, J lost 4 bases, and 13 bases lay in between. The germline CDR1 and CDR2 sequences are KGHSH and LQKENI. This CDR3 has 16 amino acids. This clone turned up a few times. Authors' analysis steps: Amplification of reference gene primers was used by the study to estimate nucleated cell counts. Clones were sequenced by immunoSEQ multiplex PCR, and TCRdb holds only the in-frame ones, with some missing. Clone size and V and J calls were adopted from that table, with D and trimming inferred from the DNA. This table has more than 250,000 clones, over 70% appearing once. The specimen was peripheral blood. V usage is TRBV18 and J usage is TRBJ2-2, with D possibly being TRBD1 (6 bases). The origin of this receptor is a woman aged 45-60 years with acute or convalescent COVID-19. This chain's CDR3 is CASSPRKGESTGELFF. The CDR3, as DNA: TGTGCCAGCTCACCACGAAAGGGGGAGAGCACCGGGGAGCTGTTTTTT.